Below are 10 T cell receptor beta chains sequenced from a single sample in a study of blood T cell repertoires in COVID-19. Sequenced by immunoSEQ multiplex PCR; TCRdb stores in-frame clones only, minus some. The sample lists 250,000 or so clones; about 91% were seen once. The sequencing input was PBMCs or T cells enriched from blood (not recorded which). These receptors were taken from a man aged 40-49 years who had been exposed to COVID-19.

This clone was observed a single time. The chain joins TRBV7-9 to TRBJ2-1; D remains ambiguous. V lost 1 base and J lost 5, with 18 bases in between. The V gene's germline CDR1 is SEHNR and CDR2 FQNEAQ (reference sequence). The CDR3 has 17 residues. Here the CDR3 reads CASSLESSNHANNEQFF. The DNA of the CDR3 is TGTGCCAGCAGCTTAGAATCTTCGAACCACGCGAACAATGAGCAGTTCTTC. Variable domain in full (rest from reference TRBV7-9 and TRBJ2-1): DTGVSQNPRHKITKRGQNVTFRCDPISEHNRLYWYRQTLGQGPEFLTYFQNEAQLEKSRLLSDRFSAERPKGSFSTLEIQRTEQGDSAMYLCASSLESSNHANNEQFFGPGTRLTVL.

V usage is TRBV7-2 and J usage is TRBJ1-1, with D unclear. Germline-derived CDR1 and CDR2 are SGHTA and FQGNSA. This CDR3 spans 15 amino acids. Deletions cut 0 bases from V and 0 bases from J, with 8 bases between. CDR3 DNA: TGTGCCAGCAGCTTAGCGCATAGAATGAACACTGAAGCTTTCTTT. Protein sequence: CASSLAHRMNTEAFF.

The chain uses TRBV9 and TRBJ1-2, with D unclear. Trimming removed 7 bases from V and 8 bases from J, with 6 bases in between. The CDR3 is 9 residues long. Germline V gene lookup returns CDR1 SGDLS and CDR2 YYNGEE. The CDR3: CASGDGYTF. The CDR3 nucleotides are TGTGCCAGCGGAGACGGCTACACCTTC. Filled out from reference TRBV9 and TRBJ1-2, the complete variable domain reads DSGVTQTPKHLITATGQRVTLRCSPRSGDLSVYWYQQSLDQGLQFLIQYYNGEERAKGNILERFSAQQFPDLHSELNLSSLELGDSALYFCASGDGYTFGSGTRLTVV.

This chain links TRBV9 with TRBJ1-6; TRBD1 might be the D (6 bases). The CDR3 is 14 residues long. Germline V gives CDR1 SGDLS, CDR2 YYNGEE. V lost 3 bases and J lost 15, with 19 bases in between. CDR3 DNA sequence: TGTGCCAGCAGCGCATCCGGGAGGGGGTCGGGCCTCCACTTT. Protein product: CASSASGRGSGLHF.

V usage is TRBV7-2 and J usage is TRBJ1-2; 8 bases match TRBD1. CDR1 is SGHTA, CDR2 FQGNSA, per germline. After removal of 5 bases from V and 8 bases from J, the junction contained 7 bases not matched to a gene. This CDR3 is built from 13 residues. This CDR3 is CASSLDRVGGYTF. DNA of the CDR3: TGTGCCAGCAGCCTGGACAGGGTGGGCGGCTACACCTTC.

This rearrangement joins TRBV24-1 to TRBJ2-1, with D hard to call. Germline V gene lookup returns CDR1 KGHDR and CDR2 SFDVKD. The CDR3 consists of 15 residues. The ends were cut back, 1 base at V and 4 bases at J, with 10 bases in the middle. The CDR3 is CATSDFGDRYNEQFF. The DNA of the CDR3 is TGTGCCACCAGTGATTTCGGAGATCGATACAATGAGCAGTTCTTC.

The chain carries TRBV4-1 and TRBJ2-7; 11 nucleotides agree with TRBD2. The CDR3 extends over 15 amino acids. Trimming removed 2 bases from V and 6 bases from J; junction bases left unmatched: 6. Germline CDR1 is MGHRA and CDR2 is YSYEKL. In nucleotides, the CDR3 is TGCGCCAGCAGCCAAACTAGCGGGAGTAATGGCGAGCAGTACTTC. It codes for CASSQTSGSNGEQYF.

As DNA, the CDR3 is TGTGCCAGCAGCGAACGGGAGACCCAGTACTTC. Translating it yields CASSERETQYF. This chain links TRBV11-3 with TRBJ2-5; no definite D call. V dropped 5 bases and J dropped 5 bases, with 6 bases sitting between them. CDR1 is SGHNT, CDR2 YENEEA, per germline. This CDR3 spans 11 amino acids. The whole variable domain, remainder taken from reference TRBV11-3 and TRBJ2-5, is EAGVVQSPRYKIIEKKQPVAFWCNPISGHNTLYWYLQNLGQGPELLIRYENEEAVDDSQLPKDRFSAERLKGVDSTLKIQPAELGDSAVYLCASSERETQYFGPGTRLLVL.

The V call is TRBV12-5, the J call TRBJ2-7, with D maybe TRBD1 (5 bases). The germline V and J ends were trimmed by 2 bases and 0 bases, with 17 bases remaining between them. Germline CDR1 is LGHNT and CDR2 is FRNRAP. The CDR3 consists of 17 residues. CDR3: CASGLRYWTQDSYEQYF. The CDR3 DNA follows: TGTGCTAGTGGTTTGCGTTACTGGACACAAGACTCCTACGAGCAGTACTTC.

This rearrangement joins TRBV6-5 to TRBJ2-3, with TRBD1 matching 8 bases. CDR1 and CDR2 (germline): MNHEY, SVGAGI. The ends lost 6 bases at V and 0 bases at J; junction bases unmatched: 2. This CDR3 is built from 14 residues. The CDR3 loop is CASRRTGSTDTQYF. CDR3 nucleotides: TGTGCCAGCAGAAGGACAGGGAGCACAGATACGCAGTATTTT.